The clone carrying this TCR beta chain was seen a few times. TCRdb itself ran the 5' RACE reads through MiXCR, one entry per CDR3 protein. Of 500,000 to 650,000 distinct CDR3 sequences listed, about a sixth are singletons. This entry belongs to a study of T cells after yellow fever vaccination. Germline V gene lookup returns CDR1 MNHEY and CDR2 SVGEGT. Between the trimmed V and J ends, which lost 0 bases and 4 bases, there was a span of 7 bases. This CDR3 region has 13 residues. This TCR came from a man aged 18-30 years who received the YFV17D yellow fever vaccine. The sample was PBMCs, taken around 5 days after the first yellow fever vaccination. The V gene is TRBV6-2 or TRBV6-3, the J gene TRBJ2-7; D ambiguous. DNA of the CDR3: TGTGCCAGCAGTTACTCACGACCATACGAGCAGTACTTC. It translates to CASSYSRPYEQYF.